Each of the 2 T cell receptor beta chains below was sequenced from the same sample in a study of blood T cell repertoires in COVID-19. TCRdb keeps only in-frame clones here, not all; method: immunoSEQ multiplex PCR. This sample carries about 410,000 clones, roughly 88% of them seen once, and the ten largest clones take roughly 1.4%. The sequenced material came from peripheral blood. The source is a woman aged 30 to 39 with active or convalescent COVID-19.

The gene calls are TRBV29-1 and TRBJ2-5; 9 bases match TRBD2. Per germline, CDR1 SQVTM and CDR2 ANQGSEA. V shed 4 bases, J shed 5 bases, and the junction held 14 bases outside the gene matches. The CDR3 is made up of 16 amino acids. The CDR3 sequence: CSVGDPVAGVEETQYF. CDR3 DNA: TGCAGCGTTGGCGACCCGGTAGCGGGAGTGGAGGAGACCCAGTACTTC. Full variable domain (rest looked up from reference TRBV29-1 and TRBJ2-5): SAVISQKPSRDICQRGTSLTIQCQVDSQVTMMFWYRQQPGQSLTLIATANQGSEATYESGFVIDKFPISRPNLTFSTLTVSNMSPEDSSIYLCSVGDPVAGVEETQYFGPGTRLLVL.

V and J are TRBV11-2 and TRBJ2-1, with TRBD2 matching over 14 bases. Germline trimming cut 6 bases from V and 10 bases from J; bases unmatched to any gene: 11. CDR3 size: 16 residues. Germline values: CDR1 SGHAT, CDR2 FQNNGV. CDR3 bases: TGTGCCAGCAGTTCCTTGACTAGCGGGGGGGCTGAAGAGCAGTTCTTC. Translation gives CASSSLTSGGAEEQFF.